This T cell receptor beta chain was documented in a study of CD8 T cells in ankylosing spondylitis. Overall study findings and caveats: Reportedly, matched ankylosing spondylitis synovial fluid was significantly enriched for disease-linked clones. A TCR beta motif made of 7 to 9 highly homologous variants seemed typical of ankylosing spondylitis blood. A subset of motif variants has previously been described in the synovial fluid and blood of reactive arthritis.

TCRdb re-analysed the 5' RACE reads in MiXCR, keeping a single row per CDR3 protein. The sample yields some 330,000 distinct CDR3 sequences, roughly 8% seen once. Germline lookup yields CDR1 SGHTA and CDR2 FQGNSA. V gave up 2 bases and J gave up 4 bases, with 14 bases separating them. This CDR3 has 15 amino acids. This clonotype came up a few times. What it binds is unknown. Sequencing input: blood, either unsorted or a sorted T cell fraction (not recorded which). This clonotype was obtained from a male donor with ankylosing spondylitis. The chain uses TRBV7-2 and TRBJ1-2; D is unresolved. CDR3 loop: CASSLSMEGGYGYTF. The CDR3 coding sequence is TGTGCCAGCAGCTTAAGCATGGAGGGCGGCTATGGCTACACCTTC.